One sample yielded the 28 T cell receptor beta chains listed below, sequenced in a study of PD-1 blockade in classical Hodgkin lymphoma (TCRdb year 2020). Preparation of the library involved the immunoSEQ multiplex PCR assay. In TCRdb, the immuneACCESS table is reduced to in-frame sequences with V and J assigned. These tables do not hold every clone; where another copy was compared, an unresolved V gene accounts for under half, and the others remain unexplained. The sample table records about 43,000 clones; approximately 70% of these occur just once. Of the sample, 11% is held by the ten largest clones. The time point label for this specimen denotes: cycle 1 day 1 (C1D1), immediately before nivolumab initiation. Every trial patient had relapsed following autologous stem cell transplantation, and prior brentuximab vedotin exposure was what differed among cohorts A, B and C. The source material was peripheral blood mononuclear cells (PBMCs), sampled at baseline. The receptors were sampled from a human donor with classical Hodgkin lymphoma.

The DNA for the CDR3 is TGCGCCAGCAGCTTGGGTGGGGCAATAGAGACCCAGTACTTC. Translating gives CASSLGGAIETQYF. The rearrangement links TRBV5-1 to TRBJ2-5; possibly TRBD1 for D (5 bases). CDR1 is SGHRS, CDR2 YFSETQ, per germline. Between the trimmed V and J ends, which lost 0 bases and 4 bases, there was a span of 10 bases. The CDR3 is 14 residues long.

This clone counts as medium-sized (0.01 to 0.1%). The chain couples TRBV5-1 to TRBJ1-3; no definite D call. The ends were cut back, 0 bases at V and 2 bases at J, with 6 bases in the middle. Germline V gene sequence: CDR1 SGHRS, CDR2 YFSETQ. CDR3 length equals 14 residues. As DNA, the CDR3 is TGCGCCAGCAGCTTGGAAGGTCCTGGAAACACCATATATTTT. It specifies CASSLEGPGNTIYF.

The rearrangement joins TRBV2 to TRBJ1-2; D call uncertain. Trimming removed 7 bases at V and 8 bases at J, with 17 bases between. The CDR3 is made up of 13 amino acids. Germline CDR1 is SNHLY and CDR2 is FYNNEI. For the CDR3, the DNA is TGTGCCAGCACCCCCAATCTCTATGAGGGCTACACCTTC. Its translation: CASTPNLYEGYTF.

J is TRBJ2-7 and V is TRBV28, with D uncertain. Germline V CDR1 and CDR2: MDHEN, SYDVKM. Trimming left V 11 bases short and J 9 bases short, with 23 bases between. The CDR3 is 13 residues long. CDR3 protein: CASRTGSPPGQYF. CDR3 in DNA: TGTGCCTCCCGAACCGGGTCTCCGCCCGGGCAGTACTTC. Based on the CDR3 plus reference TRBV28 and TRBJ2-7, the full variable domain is DVKVTQSSRYLVKRTGEKVFLECVQDMDHENMFWYRQDPGLGLRLIYFSYDVKMKEKGDIPEGYSVSREKKERFSLILESASTNQTSMYLCASRTGSPPGQYFGPGTRLTVT.

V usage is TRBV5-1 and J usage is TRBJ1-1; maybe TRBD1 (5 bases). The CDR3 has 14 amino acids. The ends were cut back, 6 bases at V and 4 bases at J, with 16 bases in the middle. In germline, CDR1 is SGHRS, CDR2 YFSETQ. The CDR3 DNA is TGCGCCAGCATCATCGGGGGGTCCACCACTGAAGCTTTCTTT. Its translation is CASIIGGSTTEAFF.

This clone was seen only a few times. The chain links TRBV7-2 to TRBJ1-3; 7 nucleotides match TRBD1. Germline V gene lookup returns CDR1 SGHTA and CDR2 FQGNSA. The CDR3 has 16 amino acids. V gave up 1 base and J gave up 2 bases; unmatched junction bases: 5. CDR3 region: CASSLVSGTAGNTIYF. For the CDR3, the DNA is TGTGCCAGCAGCTTAGTAAGTGGGACAGCTGGAAACACCATATATTTT. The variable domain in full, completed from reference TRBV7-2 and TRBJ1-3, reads GAGVSQSPSNKVTEKGKDVELRCDPISGHTALYWYRQSLGQGLEFLIYFQGNSAPDKSGLPSDRFSAERTGGSVSTLTIQRTQQEDSAVYLCASSLVSGTAGNTIYFGEGSWLTVV.

The CDR3 nucleotides read TGTGCCAGCAGCTTCCCCGGCAGGGGAGAGACCCAGTACTTC. Amino acids: CASSFPGRGETQYF. The rearrangement uses TRBV7-9 and TRBJ2-5; TRBD1 might be the D (6 bases). From germline, CDR1 is SEHNR and CDR2 FQNEAQ (reference sequence). The CDR3 loop spans 14 amino acids. Deletions cut 3 bases from V and 4 bases from J, with 12 bases between.

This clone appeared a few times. CDR3 sequence reads: CASSLAGEIENEQFF. Here the CDR3 DNA reads TGTGCCAGCAGTTTAGCAGGGGAGATTGAAAATGAGCAGTTCTTC. The chain uses TRBV28 and TRBJ2-1; weak D call: TRBD1 (6 bases). CDR3 length: 15 residues. V shed 2 bases and J shed 7 bases, with 15 bases lying between them. Germline CDR1 reads MDHEN; CDR2 reads SYDVKM.

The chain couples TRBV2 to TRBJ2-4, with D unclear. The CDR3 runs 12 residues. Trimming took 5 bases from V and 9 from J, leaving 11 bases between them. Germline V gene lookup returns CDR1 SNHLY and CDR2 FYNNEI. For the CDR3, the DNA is TGTGCCAGCAGTTTTGTTACTGGCATTCAGTACTTC. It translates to CASSFVTGIQYF.

The CDR3 nucleotides read TGTGCCAGCAGCTCTGATCCGGGACAGGGGGTGCAAGAGACCCAGTACTTC. It translates to CASSSDPGQGVQETQYF. The chain links TRBV11-3 to TRBJ2-5; TRBD1 matches 11 bases. J lost 2 bases, V lost 4 bases, and 9 bases had no gene match. The germline gives CDR1 SGHNT, CDR2 YENEEA. This CDR3 is 17 amino acids long.

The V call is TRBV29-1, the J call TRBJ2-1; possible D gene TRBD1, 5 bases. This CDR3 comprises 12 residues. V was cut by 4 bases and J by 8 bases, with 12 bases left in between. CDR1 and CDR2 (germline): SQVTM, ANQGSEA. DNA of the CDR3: TGCAGCGTTGGGATCAGGGTCGATGAGCAGTTCTTC. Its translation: CSVGIRVDEQFF.

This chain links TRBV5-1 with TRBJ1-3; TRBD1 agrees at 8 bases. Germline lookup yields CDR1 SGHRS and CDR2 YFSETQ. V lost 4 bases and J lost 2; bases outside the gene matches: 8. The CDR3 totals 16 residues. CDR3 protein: CASSGQTGVAGNTIYF. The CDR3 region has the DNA TGCGCCAGCAGCGGGCAGACAGGGGTAGCTGGAAACACCATATATTTT.

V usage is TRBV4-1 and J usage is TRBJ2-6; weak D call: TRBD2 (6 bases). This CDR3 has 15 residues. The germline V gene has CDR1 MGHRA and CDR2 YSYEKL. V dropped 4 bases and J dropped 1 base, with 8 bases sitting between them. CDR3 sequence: CASSPRGSGANVLTF. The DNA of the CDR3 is TGCGCCAGCAGCCCGCGGGGATCTGGGGCCAACGTCCTGACTTTC.

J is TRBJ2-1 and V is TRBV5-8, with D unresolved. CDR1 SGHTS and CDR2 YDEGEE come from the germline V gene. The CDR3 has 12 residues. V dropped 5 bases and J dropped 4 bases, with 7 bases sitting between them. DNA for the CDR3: TGTGCCAGCAGTCCCGAATACAATGAGCAGTTCTTC. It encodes CASSPEYNEQFF.

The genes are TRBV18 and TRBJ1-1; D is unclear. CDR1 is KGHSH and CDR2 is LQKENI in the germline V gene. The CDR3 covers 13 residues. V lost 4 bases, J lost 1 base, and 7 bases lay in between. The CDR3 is CASSREGNTEAFF. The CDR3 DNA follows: TGTGCCAGCTCACGAGAGGGGAACACTGAAGCTTTCTTT. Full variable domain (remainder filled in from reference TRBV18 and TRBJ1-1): NAGVMQNPRHLVRRRGQEARLRCSPMKGHSHVYWYRQLPEEGLKFMVYLQKENIIDESGMPKERFSAEFPKEGPSILRIQQVVRGDSAAYFCASSREGNTEAFFGQGTRLTVV.

CDR3 in amino acids: CSVQGGDGYTF. CDR3 in DNA: TGCAGCGTTCAAGGGGGGGATGGCTACACCTTC. The chain is built from TRBV29-1 and TRBJ1-2; D might be TRBD1 (6 bases). From germline, CDR1 is SQVTM and CDR2 ANQGSEA. This CDR3 has 11 residues. Trimming pared 5 bases from V and 6 bases from J, leaving 10 bases between.

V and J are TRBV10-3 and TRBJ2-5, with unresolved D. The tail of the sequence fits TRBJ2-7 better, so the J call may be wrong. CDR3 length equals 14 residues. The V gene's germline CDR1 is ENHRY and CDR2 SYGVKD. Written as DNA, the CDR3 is TGTGCCATCAGTGAGTCGGCAAGGAGCTACGAGCAGTACTTC. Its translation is CAISESARSYEQYF.

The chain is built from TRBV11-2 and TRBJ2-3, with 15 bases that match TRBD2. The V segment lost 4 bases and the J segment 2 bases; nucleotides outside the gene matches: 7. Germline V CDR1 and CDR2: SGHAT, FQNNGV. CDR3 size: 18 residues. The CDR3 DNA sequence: TGTGCCAGCAGCTACGGACTAGCGGGAGGGATTCTCACAGATACGCAGTATTTT. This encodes CASSYGLAGGILTDTQYF.

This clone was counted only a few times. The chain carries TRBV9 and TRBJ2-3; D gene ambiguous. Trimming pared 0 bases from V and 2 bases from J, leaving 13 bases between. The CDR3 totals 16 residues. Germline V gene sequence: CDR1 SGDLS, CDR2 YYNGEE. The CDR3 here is CASSVGFSWATDTQYF. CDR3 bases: TGTGCCAGCAGCGTAGGCTTTTCATGGGCCACAGATACGCAGTATTTT.

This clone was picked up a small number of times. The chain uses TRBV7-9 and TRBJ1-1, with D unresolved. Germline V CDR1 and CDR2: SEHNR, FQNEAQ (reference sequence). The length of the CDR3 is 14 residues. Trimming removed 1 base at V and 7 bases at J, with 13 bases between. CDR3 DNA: TGTGCCAGCAGCTTAGGGAAGAGGATCGTTGAAGCTTTCTTT. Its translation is CASSLGKRIVEAFF.

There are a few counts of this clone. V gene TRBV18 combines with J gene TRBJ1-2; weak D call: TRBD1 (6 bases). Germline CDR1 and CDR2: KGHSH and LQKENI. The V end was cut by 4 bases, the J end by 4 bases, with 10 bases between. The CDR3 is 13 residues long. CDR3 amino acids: CASSQGQTYGYTF. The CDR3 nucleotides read TGTGCCAGCTCACAAGGACAGACCTATGGCTACACCTTC.

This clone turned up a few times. CDR3 nucleotides: TGCGCCAGCAGCCCGGGGGACAGTTCCAATGAAAAACTGTTTTTT. Translating it yields CASSPGDSSNEKLFF. V usage is TRBV5-1 and J usage is TRBJ1-4, with 7 bases that match TRBD1. Trimming removed 4 bases from V and 5 bases from J; junction bases left unmatched: 8. Germline assignment: CDR1 SGHRS and CDR2 YFSETQ. The CDR3 extends over 15 amino acids.

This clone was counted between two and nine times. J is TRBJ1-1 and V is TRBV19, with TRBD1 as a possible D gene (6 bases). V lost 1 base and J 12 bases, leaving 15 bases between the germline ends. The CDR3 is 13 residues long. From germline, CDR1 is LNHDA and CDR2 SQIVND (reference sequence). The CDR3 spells CASSIAMGAFTFF. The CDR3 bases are TGTGCCAGTAGTATAGCTATGGGGGCGTTTACTTTCTTT.

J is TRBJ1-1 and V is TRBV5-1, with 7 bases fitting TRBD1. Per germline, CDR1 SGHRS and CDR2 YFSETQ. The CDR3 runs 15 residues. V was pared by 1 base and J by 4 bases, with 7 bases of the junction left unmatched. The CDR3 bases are TGCGCCAGCAGCTTGATACAGGGGACGGGCACTGAAGCTTTCTTT. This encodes CASSLIQGTGTEAFF.

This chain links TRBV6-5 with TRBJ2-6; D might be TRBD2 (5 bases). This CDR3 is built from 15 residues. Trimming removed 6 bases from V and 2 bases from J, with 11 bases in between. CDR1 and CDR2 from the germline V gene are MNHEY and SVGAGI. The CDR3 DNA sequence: TGTGCCAGCAGCCTCGGGATTGCTGGGGCCAACGTCCTGACTTTC. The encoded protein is CASSLGIAGANVLTF.

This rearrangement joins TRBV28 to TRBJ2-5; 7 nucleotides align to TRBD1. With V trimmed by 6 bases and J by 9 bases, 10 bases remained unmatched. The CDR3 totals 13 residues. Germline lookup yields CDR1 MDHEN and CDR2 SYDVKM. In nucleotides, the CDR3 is TGTGCCAGCAGCCCCGGACAGGCCTGGGCCCAGTACTTC. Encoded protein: CASSPGQAWAQYF.

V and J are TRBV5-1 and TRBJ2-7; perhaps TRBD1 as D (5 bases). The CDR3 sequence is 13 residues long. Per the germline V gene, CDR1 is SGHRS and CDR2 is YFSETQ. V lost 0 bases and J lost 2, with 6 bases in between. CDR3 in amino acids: CASSLGGPYEQYF. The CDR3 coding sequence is TGCGCCAGCAGCTTGGGGGGCCCCTACGAGCAGTACTTC.

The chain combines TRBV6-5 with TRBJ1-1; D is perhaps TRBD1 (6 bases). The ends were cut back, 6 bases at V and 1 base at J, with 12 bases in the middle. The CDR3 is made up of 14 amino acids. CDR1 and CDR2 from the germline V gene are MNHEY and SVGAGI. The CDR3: CASRQGHRNTEAFF. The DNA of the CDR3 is TGTGCCAGCAGGCAGGGACACCGGAACACTGAAGCTTTCTTT.